These T cell receptor beta chains were read from a single sample in a study of T cell responses to AZD1222 COVID-19 vaccine. The table came from immunoSEQ multiplex PCR; TCRdb's copy has only in-frame clones and leaves some out. This table holds over 100,000 clones, over 75% found once. The sample was peripheral blood, taken on day 0 of AZD1222 vaccination. The receptors stem from an adult in good health. Each CDR3 is given with its conserved first and last residue. A D gene is named only where the DNA matches it firmly. Rows give clone size only sometimes, using once, few, many, or a class for an expanded clone.

J gene	V gene	clone size	D gene	CDR3 length	CDR3 protein	CDR3 DNA
TRBJ2-1	TRBV10-2	.	.	12	CASSEWAGAGFF	TGCGCCAGCAGTGAATGGGCGGGGGCAGGATTCTTC
TRBJ1-1	TRBV6-2/TRBV6-3	.	.	13	CASSYEVHTEAFF	TGTGCCAGCAGTTACGAAGTTCACACTGAAGCTTTCTTT
TRBJ2-3	TRBV4-2	.	TRBD2	15	CASSQDREGTDTQYF	TGTGCCAGCAGCCAAGATCGGGAGGGCACAGATACGCAGTATTTT
TRBJ1-2	TRBV6-6	.	TRBD1	15	CASSYSQGSGYGYTF	TGTGCCAGCAGTTACTCACAGGGGTCGGGCTATGGCTACACCTTC
TRBJ1-2	TRBV20-1	once	.	9	CSASGRYTF	TGCAGTGCTAGTGGTCGTTACACCTTC
TRBJ2-4	TRBV7-2	.	.	14	CASSLEIRTGKGYF	TGTGCCAGCAGCTTAGAAATTAGAACGGGCAAGGGGTACTTC
TRBJ1-1	TRBV5-6	few	.	14	CASSPGYGDTEAFF	TGTGCCAGCAGCCCCGGATACGGGGACACTGAAGCTTTCTTT
TRBJ2-7	TRBV28	few	.	13	CASSSSGAWEQYF	TGTGCCAGCAGTTCCTCAGGGGCGTGGGAGCAGTACTTC
TRBJ1-5	TRBV28	.	TRBD1	15	CASIETGGSNQPQHF	TGTGCCAGCATCGAGACAGGGGGATCTAATCAGCCCCAGCATTTT
TRBJ2-5	TRBV11-2	once	TRBD2	17	CASSLGLAGIGGETQYF	TGTGCCAGCAGCTTAGGACTAGCGGGGATAGGGGGAGAGACCCAGTACTTC
TRBJ2-1	TRBV6-6	.	TRBD1	12	CASSGQGGEQFF	TGTGCCAGCAGTGGACAGGGTGGTGAGCAGTTCTTC
TRBJ2-1	TRBV5-1	.	.	13	CASSPTSHGEQFF	TGCGCCAGCAGCCCGACTAGTCACGGGGAGCAGTTCTTC
TRBJ2-4	TRBV5-1	.	.	16	CASSLEGILAKNIQYF	TGCGCCAGCAGCTTGGAGGGGATTCTAGCCAAAAACATTCAGTACTTC
TRBJ1-1	TRBV7-9	.	.	14	CASSLEGGRTEAFF	TGTGCCAGCAGCTTGGAGGGAGGAAGGACTGAAGCTTTCTTT
TRBJ2-7	TRBV5-6	.	.	16	CASSLDPGLGSYEQYF	TGTGCCAGCAGCTTGGACCCAGGGTTGGGCTCCTACGAGCAGTACTTC
TRBJ2-2	TRBV15	.	TRBD1	17	CATSSPFGTANTGELFF	TGTGCCACCAGCAGTCCTTTTGGGACAGCGAACACCGGGGAGCTGTTTTTT
TRBJ1-1	TRBV5-1	.	.	14	CASSGTVQGTEAFF	TGCGCCAGCAGCGGGACGGTTCAAGGCACTGAAGCTTTCTTT
TRBJ1-2	TRBV27	.	.	16	CASSLSGDTPNYGYTF	TGTGCCAGCAGTTTATCGGGGGACACACCTAACTATGGCTACACCTTC
TRBJ2-1	TRBV6-5	.	.	11	CASSYFNEQFF	TGTGCCAGCAGTTATTTTAATGAGCAGTTCTTC
TRBJ1-1	TRBV9	once	.	14	CASSVEHQATEAFF	TGTGCCAGCAGCGTAGAGCACCAGGCCACTGAAGCTTTCTTT
TRBJ2-7	TRBV11-2	.	TRBD1	15	CASSLTGTVTYEQYF	TGTGCCAGCAGCTTAACCGGGACAGTCACCTACGAGCAGTACTTC
TRBJ1-4	TRBV5-1	.	.	13	CASSFGVTEKLFF	TGCGCCAGCAGCTTCGGGGTGACAGAAAAACTGTTTTTT
TRBJ2-3	TRBV12-5	.	.	16	CASGSPPGELTDTQYF	TGTGCTAGTGGTTCCCCTCCAGGCGAACTCACAGATACGCAGTATTTT
TRBJ1-2	TRBV19	.	TRBD1	17	CASSTRQGPRTVDGYTF	TGTGCCAGTAGTACCCGACAGGGACCGCGCACAGTTGATGGCTACACCTTC
TRBJ2-7	TRBV7-6	few	TRBD2	16	CASSPLTSGGRHEQYF	TGTGCCAGCAGTCCCTTGACTAGCGGGGGGCGCCACGAGCAGTACTTC
TRBJ1-1	TRBV10-1	.	.	12	CASSDSNGNAFF	TGCGCCAGCAGTGATTCTAACGGGAATGCTTTCTTT